Shown below are 2 T cell receptor beta chains from a single sample sequenced in a study of blood T cell repertoires in COVID-19. TCRdb keeps only in-frame clones here, not all; method: immunoSEQ multiplex PCR. The table records about 180,000 clones, more than 75% of them present only once. The sequencing sample was made of PBMCs or T cells enriched from blood (not recorded which). Receptors were obtained from a woman in her twenties or thirties who had recovered from COVID-19.

The chain links TRBV15 to TRBJ1-5; the D is unclear. This CDR3 is built from 17 residues. V dropped 0 bases and J dropped 0 bases, with 12 bases sitting between them. Germline V gene lookup returns CDR1 LNHNV and CDR2 YYDKDF (reference sequence). DNA for the CDR3: TGTGCCACCAGCAGAGATCTGACGGGGTATAGCAATCAGCCCCAGCATTTT. Translation gives CATSRDLTGYSNQPQHF.

This clone was observed a few times. V gene TRBV5-4 combines with J gene TRBJ2-7; 12 bases are shared with TRBD1. The CDR3 sequence is 16 residues long. The J segment lost 3 bases and the V segment lost 4 bases, leaving 8 bases of the junction unmatched. Per germline, CDR1 SGHNT and CDR2 YYREEE (reference sequence). The CDR3 region is CASSAGTGGYSYEQYF. Here the CDR3 DNA reads TGTGCCAGCAGCGCGGGGACAGGGGGCTATAGCTACGAGCAGTACTTC.